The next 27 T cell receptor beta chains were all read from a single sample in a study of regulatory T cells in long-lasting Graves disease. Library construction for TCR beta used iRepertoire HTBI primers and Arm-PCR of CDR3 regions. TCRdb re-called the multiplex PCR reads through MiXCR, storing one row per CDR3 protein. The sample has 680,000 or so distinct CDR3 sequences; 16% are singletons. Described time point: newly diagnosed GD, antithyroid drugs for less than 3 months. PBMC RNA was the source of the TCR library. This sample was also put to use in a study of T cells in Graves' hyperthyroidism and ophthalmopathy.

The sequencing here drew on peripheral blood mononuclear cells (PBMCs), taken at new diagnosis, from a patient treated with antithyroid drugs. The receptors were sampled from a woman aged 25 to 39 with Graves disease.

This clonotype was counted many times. The CDR3 DNA sequence: TGTGCCAGCAGTTACGCCTACTCTGGAAACACCATATATTTT. Translated, it gives CASSYAYSGNTIYF. The chain combines TRBV6-5 with TRBJ1-3; D uncertain. There are 14 residues in the CDR3. V lost 2 bases to trimming and J lost 0 bases, with 5 bases between them. Germline CDR1 and CDR2: MNHEY and SVGAGI.

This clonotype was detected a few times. As DNA, the CDR3 is TGTGCCAGCAGGTTAGAGGGTCAGCCCCAGCATTTT. Protein sequence: CASRLEGQPQHF. The gene calls are TRBV6-2 or TRBV6-3 and TRBJ1-5; D unclear. The length of the CDR3 is 12 residues. The germline V gene encodes CDR1 MNHEY and CDR2 SVGEGT. Trimming removed 6 bases from V and 6 bases from J, with 9 bases in between.

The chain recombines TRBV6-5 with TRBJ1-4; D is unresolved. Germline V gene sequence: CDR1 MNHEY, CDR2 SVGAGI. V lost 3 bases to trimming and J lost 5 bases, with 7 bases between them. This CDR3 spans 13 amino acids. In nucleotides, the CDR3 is TGTGCCAGCAGTTATTGGGAAAATGAAAAACTGTTTTTT. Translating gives CASSYWENEKLFF.

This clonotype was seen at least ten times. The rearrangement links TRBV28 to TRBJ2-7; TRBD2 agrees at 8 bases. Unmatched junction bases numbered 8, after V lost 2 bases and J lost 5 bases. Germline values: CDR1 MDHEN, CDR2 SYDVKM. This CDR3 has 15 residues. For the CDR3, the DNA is TGTGCCAGCAGTTTAGGGACAAGCGGGAGTAACGAGCAGTACTTC. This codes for CASSLGTSGSNEQYF.

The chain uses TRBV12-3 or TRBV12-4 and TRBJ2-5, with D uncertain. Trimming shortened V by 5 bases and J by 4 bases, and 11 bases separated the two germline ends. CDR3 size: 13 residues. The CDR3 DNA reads TGTGCCAGCAGTCGACTTAGGGTAGAGACCCAGTACTTC. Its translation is CASSRLRVETQYF.

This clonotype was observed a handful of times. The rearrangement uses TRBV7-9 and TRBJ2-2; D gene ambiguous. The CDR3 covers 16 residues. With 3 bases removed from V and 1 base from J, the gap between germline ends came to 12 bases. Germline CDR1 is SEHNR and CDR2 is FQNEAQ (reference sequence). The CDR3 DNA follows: TGTGCCAGCAGCTTTGCTCTTATCTTGAACACCGGGGAGCTGTTTTTT. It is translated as CASSFALILNTGELFF.

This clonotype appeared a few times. CDR3 amino acids: CATSDPRREGDTQYF. CDR3 nucleotides: TGTGCCACCAGTGATCCAAGGCGGGAGGGAGATACGCAGTATTTT. The genes are TRBV24-1 and TRBJ2-3; 9 bases are a match to TRBD2. With 3 bases clipped from V and 5 bases from J, the junction kept 5 bases outside the gene matches. The V gene's germline CDR1 is KGHDR and CDR2 SFDVKD. This CDR3 comprises 15 residues.

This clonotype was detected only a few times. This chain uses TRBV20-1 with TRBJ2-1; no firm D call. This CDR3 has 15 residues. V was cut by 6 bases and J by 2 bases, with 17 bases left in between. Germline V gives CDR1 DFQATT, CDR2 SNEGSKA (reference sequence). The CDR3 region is CSARPELTTYNEQFF. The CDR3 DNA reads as TGCAGTGCCAGGCCGGAGCTTACCACCTACAATGAGCAGTTCTTC.

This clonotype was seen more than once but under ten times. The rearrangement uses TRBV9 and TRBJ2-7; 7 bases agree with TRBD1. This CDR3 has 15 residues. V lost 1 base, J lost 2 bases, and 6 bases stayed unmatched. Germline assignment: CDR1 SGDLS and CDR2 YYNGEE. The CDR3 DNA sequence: TGTGCCAGCAGCGTAACTGGACAGGCAACCTACGAGCAGTACTTC. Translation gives CASSVTGQATYEQYF.

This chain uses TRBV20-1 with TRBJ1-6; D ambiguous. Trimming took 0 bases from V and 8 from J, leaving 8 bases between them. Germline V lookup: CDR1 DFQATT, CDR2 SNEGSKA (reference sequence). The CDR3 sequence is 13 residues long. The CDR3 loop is CSARDPVDSPLHF. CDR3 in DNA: TGCAGTGCTAGAGATCCGGTTGATTCACCCCTCCACTTT.

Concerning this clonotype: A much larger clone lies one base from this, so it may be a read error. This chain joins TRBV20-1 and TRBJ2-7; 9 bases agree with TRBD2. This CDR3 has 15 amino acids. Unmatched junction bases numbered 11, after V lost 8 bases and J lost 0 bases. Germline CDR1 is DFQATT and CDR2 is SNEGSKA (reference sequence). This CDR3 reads CSTTSTSGASYEQYF. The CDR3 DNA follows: TGCAGTACTACTTCGACTAGCGGCGCCTCCTACGAGCAGTACTTC.

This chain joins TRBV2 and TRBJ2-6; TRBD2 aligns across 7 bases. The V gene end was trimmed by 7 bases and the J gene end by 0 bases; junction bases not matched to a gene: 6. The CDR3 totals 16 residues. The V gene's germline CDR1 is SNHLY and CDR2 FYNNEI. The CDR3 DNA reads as TGTGCCAGCATACGGGGGGACGTCTCTGGGGCCAACGTCCTGACTTTC. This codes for CASIRGDVSGANVLTF.

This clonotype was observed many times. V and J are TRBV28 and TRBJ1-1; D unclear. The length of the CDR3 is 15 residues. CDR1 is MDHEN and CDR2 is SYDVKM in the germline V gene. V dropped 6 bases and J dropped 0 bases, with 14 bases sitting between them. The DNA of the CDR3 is TGTGCCAGCAGCCAGTTGGACGGCTTGAACACTGAAGCTTTCTTT. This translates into CASSQLDGLNTEAFF.

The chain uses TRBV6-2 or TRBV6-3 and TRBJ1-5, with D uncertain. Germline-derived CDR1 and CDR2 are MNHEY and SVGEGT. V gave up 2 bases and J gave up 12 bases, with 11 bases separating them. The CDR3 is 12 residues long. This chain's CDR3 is CASSYGAEGQHF. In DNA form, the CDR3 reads TGTGCCAGCAGTTACGGAGCAGAAGGCCAGCATTTT.

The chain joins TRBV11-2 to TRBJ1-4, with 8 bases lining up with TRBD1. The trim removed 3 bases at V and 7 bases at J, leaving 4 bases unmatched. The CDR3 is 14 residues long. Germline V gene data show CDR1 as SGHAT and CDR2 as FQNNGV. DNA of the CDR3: TGTGCCAGCAGCTTCCGGGACAGGATTGAAAAACTGTTTTTT. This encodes CASSFRDRIEKLFF.

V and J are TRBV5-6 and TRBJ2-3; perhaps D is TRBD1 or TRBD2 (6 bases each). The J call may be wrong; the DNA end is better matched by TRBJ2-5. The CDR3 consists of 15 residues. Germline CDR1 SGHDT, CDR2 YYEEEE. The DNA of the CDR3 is TGTGCCAGCAAAACGTTGCCCGGAGGGGGGGAGACCCAGTACTTC. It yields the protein CASKTLPGGGETQYF.

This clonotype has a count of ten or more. The CDR3 bases are TGTGCCAGCAGCCCAGGGGCTCGGGACGCCACTGAAGCTTTCTTT. Translating gives CASSPGARDATEAFF. The chain uses TRBV3-1 and TRBJ1-1; the D gene is possibly TRBD1 (6 bases). The CDR3 has 15 residues. CDR1 is LGHDT and CDR2 is YNNKEL in the germline V gene (reference sequence). The V and J ends lost 4 bases and 4 bases respectively, with 16 bases between them.

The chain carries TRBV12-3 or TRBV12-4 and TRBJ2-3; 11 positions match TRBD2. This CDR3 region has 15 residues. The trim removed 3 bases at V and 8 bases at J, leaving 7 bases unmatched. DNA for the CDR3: TGTGCCAGCAGTTTGGGGACTAGCGGCCTCGCTACGCAGTATTTT. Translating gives CASSLGTSGLATQYF.

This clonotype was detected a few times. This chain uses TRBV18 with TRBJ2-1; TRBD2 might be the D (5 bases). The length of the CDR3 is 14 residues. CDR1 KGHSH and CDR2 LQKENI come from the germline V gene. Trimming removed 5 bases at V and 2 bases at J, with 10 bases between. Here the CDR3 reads CASSKLATYNEQFF. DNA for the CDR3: TGTGCCAGCTCAAAGTTAGCGACCTACAATGAGCAGTTCTTC.

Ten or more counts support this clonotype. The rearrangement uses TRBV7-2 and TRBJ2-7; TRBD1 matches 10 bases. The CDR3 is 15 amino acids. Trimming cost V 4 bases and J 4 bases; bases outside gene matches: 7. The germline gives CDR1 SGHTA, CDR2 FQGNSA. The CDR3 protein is CASSSGQGNAYEQYF. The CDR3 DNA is TGTGCCAGCAGCTCGGGACAGGGGAACGCGTACGAGCAGTACTTC. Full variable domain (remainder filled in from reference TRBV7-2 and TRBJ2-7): GAGVSQSPSNKVTEKGKDVELRCDPISGHTALYWYRQSLGQGLEFLIYFQGNSAPDKSGLPSDRFSAERTGGSVSTLTIQRTQQEDSAVYLCASSSGQGNAYEQYFGPGTRLTVT.

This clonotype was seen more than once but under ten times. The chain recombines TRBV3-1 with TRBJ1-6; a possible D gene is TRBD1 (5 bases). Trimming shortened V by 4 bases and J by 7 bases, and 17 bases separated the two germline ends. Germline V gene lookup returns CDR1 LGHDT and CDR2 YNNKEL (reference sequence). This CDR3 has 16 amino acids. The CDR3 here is CASSLLGAGKNSPLHF. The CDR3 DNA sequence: TGTGCCAGCAGCCTCCTCGGGGCAGGGAAAAATTCACCCCTCCACTTT. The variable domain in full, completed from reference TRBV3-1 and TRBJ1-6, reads DTAVSQTPKYLVTQMGNDKSIKCEQNLGHDTMYWYKQDSKKFLKIMFSYNNKELIINETVPNRFSPKSPDKAHLNLHINSLELGDSAVYFCASSLLGAGKNSPLHFGNGTRLTVT.

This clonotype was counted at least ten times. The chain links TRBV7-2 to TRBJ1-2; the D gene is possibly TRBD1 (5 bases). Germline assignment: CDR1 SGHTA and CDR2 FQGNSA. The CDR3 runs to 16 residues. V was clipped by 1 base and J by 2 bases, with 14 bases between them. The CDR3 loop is CASSLGGLGGNYGYTF. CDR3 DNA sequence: TGTGCCAGCAGCTTAGGCGGGCTCGGGGGGAACTATGGCTACACCTTC.

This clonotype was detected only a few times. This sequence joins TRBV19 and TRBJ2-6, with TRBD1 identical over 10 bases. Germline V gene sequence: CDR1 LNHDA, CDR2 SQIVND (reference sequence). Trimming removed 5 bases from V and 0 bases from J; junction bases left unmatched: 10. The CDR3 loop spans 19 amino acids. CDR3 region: CASSPRQGASSSGANVLTF. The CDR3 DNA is TGTGCCAGTAGTCCACGACAGGGGGCCTCTTCCTCTGGGGCCAACGTCCTGACTTTC. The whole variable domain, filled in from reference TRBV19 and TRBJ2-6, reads DGGITQSPKYLFRKEGQNVTLSCEQNLNHDAMYWYRQDPGQGLRLIYYSQIVNDFQKGDIAEGYSVSREKKESFPLTVTSAQKNPTAFYLCASSPRQGASSSGANVLTFGAGSRLTVL.

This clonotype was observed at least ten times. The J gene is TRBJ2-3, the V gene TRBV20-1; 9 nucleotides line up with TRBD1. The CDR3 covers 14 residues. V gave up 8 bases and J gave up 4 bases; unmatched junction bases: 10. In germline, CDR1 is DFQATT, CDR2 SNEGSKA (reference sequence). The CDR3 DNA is TGCAGTTCCCTATCGGGACAGGGATCAGATACGCAGTATTTT. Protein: CSSLSGQGSDTQYF.

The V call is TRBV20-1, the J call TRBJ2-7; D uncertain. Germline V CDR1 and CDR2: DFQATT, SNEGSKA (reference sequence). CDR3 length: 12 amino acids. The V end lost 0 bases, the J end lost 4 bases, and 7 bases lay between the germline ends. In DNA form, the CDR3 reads TGCAGTGCTAGAGATCTTATTTACGAGCAGTACTTC. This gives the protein CSARDLIYEQYF.

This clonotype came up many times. The CDR3 is CASTPTGNNEQFF. CDR3 nucleotide sequence: TGTGCCAGCACCCCGACAGGGAACAATGAGCAGTTCTTC. The J gene is TRBJ2-1, the V gene TRBV7-6; 7 bases fit TRBD1. The V gene end was trimmed by 7 bases and the J gene end by 5 bases; junction bases not matched to a gene: 5. The CDR3 runs 13 residues. Germline CDR1 reads SGHVS; CDR2 reads FNYEAQ.

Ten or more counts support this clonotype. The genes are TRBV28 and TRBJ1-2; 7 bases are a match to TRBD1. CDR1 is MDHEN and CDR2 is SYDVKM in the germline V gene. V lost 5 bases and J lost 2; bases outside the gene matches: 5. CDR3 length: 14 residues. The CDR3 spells CASSQRDSNYGYTF. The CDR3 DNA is TGTGCCAGCAGTCAACGGGACAGCAACTATGGCTACACCTTC.